This TCR beta chain was documented in a study of blood T cell repertoires in COVID-19. Overall study: Acute-phase and convalescent COVID-19 samples originated in the United States, Italy and Spain. Nucleic acid was either cDNA or gDNA, and it came from T cells, B-cell-depleted T cells, or PBMCs.

Authors' processing steps: Reference gene primer amplification yielded estimated nucleated cell counts. Profiled with immunoSEQ multiplex PCR; TCRdb holds only in-frame clones, not every one. That table supplies the V and J calls and clone size; D and trimming were determined from the DNA. The table lists approximately 190,000 clones, approximately 84% of them singletons. V was shortened by 2 bases and J by 2 bases, with 16 bases between the two germline ends. The germline gives CDR1 SGHRS, CDR2 YFSETQ. This CDR3 is 16 amino acids long. The sample was peripheral blood. The chain has TRBV5-1 and TRBJ2-5; perhaps TRBD2 as D (6 bases). The clonotype originates from an older woman with active or convalescent COVID-19. The CDR3 DNA follows: TGCGCCAGCAGCTTTGCCGGGACTCGTGGTCAAGAGACCCAGTACTTC. It yields the protein CASSFAGTRGQETQYF.